The present T cell receptor (beta chain) was sequenced within a study of T cells in Graves' hyperthyroidism and ophthalmopathy. This clonotype was observed at least ten times. The antigen is unknown. General study results and limits: In blood, most of the thyroid clonotypes expanded above 0.001 were also present.

CDR3 length: 14 amino acids. Germline V CDR1 and CDR2: SGHAT, FQNNGV. Between the trimmed V and J ends, which lost 4 bases and 8 bases, there was a span of 17 bases. Amplified TCR beta CDR3 regions came from RNA transcripts. First-round RT-PCR targeting the TCR CDR3 was performed with the HTBI primer set. TCRdb redid the calling of the multiplex PCR reads with MiXCR, one entry per CDR3 protein. The repertoire holds roughly 700,000 distinct CDR3 sequences, with less than 15% as singletons. The rearrangement uses TRBV11-2 and TRBJ2-5; D might be TRBD1 or TRBD2, each matching 5 bases. The clonotype comes from a woman aged 18-29 years with Graves' hyperthyroidism. What was sequenced was blood. CDR3: CASSYLPGPQTQYF. The CDR3, as DNA: TGTGCCAGCAGCTACCTACCGGGACCCCAAACCCAGTACTTC.